These 18 T cell receptor beta chains share one sample of origin, sequenced in a study of cytomegalovirus exposure and HLA in healthy donors. 13 Jbeta primers and 60 Vbeta primers were used for the PCR. Produced via immunoSEQ multiplex PCR; TCRdb's table is partial and in-frame only. Of about 120,000 clones in the sample, around two thirds were seen once. Sequenced: PBMCs. All receptors derive from a human donor in good health.

The chain is built from TRBV21-1 and TRBJ1-5. TRBV21-1 is an annotated pseudogene. CDR3 length equals 18 residues. The CDR3 sequence is CASSKQSIGGQSAQPQHF. The CDR3 DNA sequence: TGTGCCAGCAGCAAACAGTCAATCGGGGGGCAATCTGCTCAGCCCCAGCATTTT.

The chain employs TRBV5-1 and TRBJ1-1; possible D gene TRBD1, 6 bases. Germline lookup yields CDR1 SGHRS and CDR2 YFSETQ. Trimming shortened V by 0 bases and J by 5 bases, and 14 bases separated the two germline ends. CDR3 length: 15 amino acids. CDR3 sequence: CASSLEARGLTEAFF. Here the CDR3 DNA reads TGCGCCAGCAGCTTGGAGGCCAGGGGACTAACTGAAGCTTTCTTT.

The count of this clone is one. The chain couples TRBV2 to TRBJ2-7; 7 bases map to TRBD2. Trimming at V came to 2 bases and at J to 2 bases, leaving 9 bases not matched to a gene. This CDR3 spans 16 amino acids. Germline-derived CDR1 and CDR2 are SNHLY and FYNNEI. The CDR3 region has the DNA TGTGCCAGCAGTGAAATCATACTAGCGAACCCCTACGAGCAGTACTTC. This gives the protein CASSEIILANPYEQYF.

This chain connects TRBV30 to TRBJ1-5; 7 positions match TRBD1. The CDR3 is 16 amino acids. The germline V gene encodes CDR1 GTSNPN and CDR2 SVGIG (reference sequence). The junction had 13 bases not matched to a gene; V was cut back by 3 bases and J by 5 bases. In DNA, the CDR3 is TGTGCCTGGAGATCGGGCCCCCTCGACAGGGATCAGCCCCAGCATTTT. This codes for CAWRSGPLDRDQPQHF. The full variable domain, completed using reference TRBV30 and TRBJ1-5, is SQTIHQWPATLVQPVGSPLSLECTVEGTSNPNLYWYRQAAGRGLQLLFYSVGIGQISSEVPQNLSASRPQDRQFILSSKKLLLSDSGFYLCAWRSGPLDRDQPQHFGDGTRLSIL.

The gene calls are TRBV4-2 and TRBJ2-7; 9 bases align to TRBD1. The junction had 9 bases not matched to a gene; V was cut back by 2 bases and J by 4 bases. Germline V lookup: CDR1 LGHNA, CDR2 YNFKEQ. The CDR3 covers 16 residues. CDR3 residues: CASSQRDRASAYEQYF. The CDR3 DNA reads TGTGCCAGCAGCCAACGGGACAGGGCGAGCGCTTACGAGCAGTACTTC.

The gene calls are TRBV28 and TRBJ1-6; TRBD1 aligns across 9 bases. Trimming took 5 bases from V and 10 from J; bases not matched to a gene: 12. Germline loops: CDR1 MDHEN, CDR2 SYDVKM. The CDR3 loop spans 16 amino acids. The CDR3 loop is CASSNRAGTGKSPLHF. CDR3 nucleotides: TGTGCCAGCAGTAATAGGGCCGGGACAGGGAAGTCACCCCTCCACTTT.

The rearrangement links TRBV4-1 to TRBJ1-1, with D perhaps TRBD1 (5 bases). The ends were cut back, 3 bases at V and 4 bases at J, with 9 bases in the middle. Germline values: CDR1 MGHRA, CDR2 YSYEKL. The CDR3 sequence is 13 residues long. The DNA of the CDR3 is TGCGCCAGCAGCCAGCAGGGTTTCACTGAAGCTTTCTTT. Protein product: CASSQQGFTEAFF.

CDR3 coding DNA: TGTGCCAGCAGCTTTACCTCTATGGACAGGGTATATGGCTACACCTTC. It is translated as CASSFTSMDRVYGYTF. This chain connects TRBV5-6 to TRBJ1-2, with 8 bases matching TRBD1. Germline V CDR1 and CDR2: SGHDT, YYEEEE. CDR3 length: 16 residues. V lost 2 bases, J lost 5 bases, and 11 bases stayed unmatched.

The chain joins TRBV6-5 to TRBJ1-1; D gene unclear. The CDR3 has 14 amino acids. The germline V gene encodes CDR1 MNHEY and CDR2 SVGAGI. V dropped 0 bases and J dropped 4 bases, with 9 bases sitting between them. Here the CDR3 DNA reads TGTGCCAGCAGTTACTCAGGGAGGGCCACTGAAGCTTTCTTT. Translating it yields CASSYSGRATEAFF.

The chain is built from TRBV30 and TRBJ2-7, with a possible D match to TRBD2 (5 bases). The CDR3 has 14 residues. Trimming removed 0 bases from V and 4 bases from J, with 13 bases in between. CDR1 is GTSNPN, CDR2 SVGIG, per germline (reference sequence). The CDR3 sequence: CAWSVSGFGYEQYF. CDR3 DNA sequence: TGTGCCTGGAGTGTATCGGGGTTCGGATACGAGCAGTACTTC.

The chain couples TRBV7-2 to TRBJ1-5; D not certain. V was trimmed by 5 bases and J by 3 bases, leaving 14 bases between them. The germline gives CDR1 SGHTA, CDR2 FQGNSA. The CDR3 consists of 15 residues. CDR3 in amino acids: CASSPMGQTNQPQHF. CDR3 nucleotide sequence: TGTGCCAGCAGCCCGATGGGCCAGACCAATCAGCCCCAGCATTTT.

The V and J genes are TRBV10-3 and TRBJ2-1; TRBD1 matches at 10 bases. The CDR3 spans 15 residues. CDR1 and CDR2 (germline): ENHRY, SYGVKD. With V trimmed by 10 bases and J by 6 bases, 12 bases remained unmatched. In nucleotides, the CDR3 is TGTGCCACCTTGGGACAGGGGACGGGAAGCAATGAGCAGTTCTTC. Protein: CATLGQGTGSNEQFF.

The V and J genes are TRBV5-1 and TRBJ2-3, with 15 bases fitting TRBD2. The germline CDR1 and CDR2 sequences are SGHRS and YFSETQ. V lost 2 bases to trimming and J lost 3 bases; unmatched junction nucleotides: 10. This CDR3 is built from 19 residues. As DNA, the CDR3 is TGCGCCAGCAGCTTTGCTCGTCCCGGGACTAGCGGGAGGACAGATACGCAGTATTTT. Amino acid sequence: CASSFARPGTSGRTDTQYF. Supplemented by reference TRBV5-1 and TRBJ2-3, the full variable domain reads KAGVTQTPRYLIKTRGQQVTLSCSPISGHRSVSWYQQTPGQGLQFLFEYFSETQRNKGNFPGRFSGRQFSNSRSEMNVSTLELGDSALYLCASSFARPGTSGRTDTQYFGPGTRLTVL.

This clone was detected once. The chain links TRBV2 to TRBJ1-5; a weak D match, TRBD1 (6 bases). V lost 6 bases and J 5 bases, leaving 11 bases between the germline ends. The CDR3 spans 13 residues. The germline V gene has CDR1 SNHLY and CDR2 FYNNEI. As DNA, the CDR3 is TGTGCCAGCAGCGGACAGCGTTATCAGCCCCAGCATTTT. It translates to CASSGQRYQPQHF.

The chain has TRBV15 and TRBJ2-2, with 9 bases aligning to TRBD2. The CDR3 length is 18 residues. CDR1 and CDR2 (germline): LNHNV, YYDKDF (reference sequence). J was trimmed by 2 bases and V by 4 bases; bases with no gene match: 11. CDR3 in DNA: TGTGCCACCAGCAAAAGGGCCCCGGGACTAGCAAACACCGGGGAGCTGTTTTTT. Protein: CATSKRAPGLANTGELFF.

V and J are TRBV13 and TRBJ1-3, with D perhaps TRBD1 (6 bases). Germline lookup yields CDR1 PRHDT and CDR2 FYEKMQ (reference sequence). This CDR3 is 16 amino acids long. The V end lost 5 bases, the J end lost 4 bases, and 18 bases lay between the germline ends. The CDR3 loop is CASSPRTAHLGNTIYF. The CDR3 nucleotides read TGTGCCAGCAGCCCACGGACAGCGCACCTAGGAAACACCATATATTTT.

The chain links TRBV15 to TRBJ1-1; 8 bases fit TRBD1. The ends lost 0 bases at V and 3 bases at J; junction bases unmatched: 9. This CDR3 contains 17 residues. The V gene's germline CDR1 is LNHNV and CDR2 YYDKDF (reference sequence). This chain's CDR3 is CATSRDRGTGRDTEAFF. CDR3 DNA sequence: TGTGCCACCAGCAGAGATCGCGGGACAGGCAGGGACACTGAAGCTTTCTTT.

The V and J genes are TRBV19 and TRBJ1-5; D unresolved. Trimming removed 5 bases at V and 0 bases at J, with 8 bases between. The CDR3 extends over 14 amino acids. Germline CDR1 LNHDA, CDR2 SQIVND (reference sequence). As DNA, the CDR3 is TGTGCCAGTAGTCCGACAAATAGCAATCAGCCCCAGCATTTT. It codes for CASSPTNSNQPQHF.